This T cell receptor beta chain is drawn from a study of response to subunit inactivated influenza vaccine. Overall study results and limits: After each seasonal influenza vaccination, few new T cells are recruited, the authors suggested.

TCRdb redid the calling of the RT-PCR reads with MiXCR, one entry per CDR3 protein. The table records around 650,000 distinct CDR3 sequences, around 14% of them present only once. With V trimmed by 6 bases and J by 1 base, 4 bases remained unmatched. The CDR3 is made up of 14 amino acids. CDR1 is MNHEY, CDR2 SMNVEV, per germline (reference sequence). This clonotype was seen a few times. Antigen specificity is unknown. The TCR was taken from a man aged 50-59 years who received an inactivated influenza vaccine. Sequences were derived from PBMCs from blood, sampled approximately 13 days after vaccination. The chain carries TRBV27 and TRBJ2-7, with 9 bases matching TRBD1. This chain's CDR3 is CASRGQGTSYEQYF. For the CDR3, the DNA is TGTGCCAGCAGGGGACAGGGAACGTCCTACGAGCAGTACTTC.